This note documents a single T cell receptor beta chain sequence. Its specificity is unknown. With V trimmed by 4 bases and J by 5 bases, 10 bases remained unmatched. The CDR3 sequence is 16 residues long. The entry originates in a study of blood T cells in healthy people across ages. Combining a sample-barcoded 5' primer with a J-beta primer mix, a second PCR ran for about 6 to 11 cycles. Through a template-switch adaptor with 12 random nucleotides, each cDNA molecule received a tag. TCRdb itself ran the 5' RACE reads through MiXCR, one entry per CDR3 protein. In the table there are about 640,000 distinct CDR3 sequences, around 31% of which are singletons. No fewer than 7 million PBMCs went into each sample. General study findings and limits: Getting older went along with TCR beta diversity per million T cells dropping roughly linearly. Diversity figures based on one million T cells were deemed too low.

Material: blood. This TCR derives from a woman of 80 years or more in good health. The gene calls are TRBV12-3 or TRBV12-4 and TRBJ2-1, with 8 bases identical to TRBD1. CDR3 in amino acids: CASSSILTGEHNEQFF. Here the CDR3 DNA reads TGTGCCAGCAGTTCTATTTTGACAGGGGAACACAATGAGCAGTTCTTC.